These 27 T cell receptor beta chains originate from one sample sequenced in a study of vaccination and CD4 T cells after COVID-19. Treatment meaning: roughly 10-day PBMC culture with coronavirus spike peptide pools or control peptides (ViraFEST assay). Oncomine TCR Beta short-read sequencing was applied to DNA from cultured CD4+ T cells. TCRdb processed the PCR reads anew with MiXCR; each CDR3 protein has one entry. Among more than 15,000 distinct CDR3 sequences listed, 50% to 75% were seen once. These TCRs are of unknown antigen specificity. The sequencing sample was made of CD4+ T cells from blood, cultured in vitro. The source is a human donor who had recovered from COVID-19.

The V call is TRBV20-1, the J call TRBJ2-3; D assignment may be TRBD1 or TRBD2 (5 bases each). This CDR3 contains 13 residues. Germline CDR1 is DFQATT and CDR2 is SNEGSKA (reference sequence). This CDR3 is CRISGGNTDTQYF. The CDR3 region has the DNA TGCAGAATAAGTGGGGGTAACACAGATACGCAGTATTTT.

J is TRBJ1-2 and V is TRBV19, with unresolved D. The CDR3 has 13 residues. In germline, CDR1 is LNHDA, CDR2 SQIVND (reference sequence). V was trimmed by 3 bases and J by 5 bases, leaving 10 bases between them. CDR3 coding DNA: TGTGCCAGTAGTATTACGACCGAGTATGGCTACACCTTC. Amino acid sequence: CASSITTEYGYTF. The full variable domain, its missing parts supplied by reference TRBV19 and TRBJ1-2, is DGGITQSPKYLFRKEGQNVTLSCEQNLNHDAMYWYRQDPGQGLRLIYYSQIVNDFQKGDIAEGYSVSREKKESFPLTVTSAQKNPTAFYLCASSITTEYGYTFGSGTRLTVV.

This clonotype has a handful of counts. V is TRBV20-1 and J is TRBJ2-3, with 9 bases matching TRBD2. The CDR3 covers 18 residues. Trimming removed 0 bases from V and 1 base from J; junction bases left unmatched: 11. Germline V gives CDR1 DFQATT, CDR2 SNEGSKA (reference sequence). The CDR3 coding sequence is TGCAGTGCTAGAGATTATTTCTTTAGCGGGAGAGGCACAGATACGCAGTATTTT. This gives the protein CSARDYFFSGRGTDTQYF.

The rearrangement uses TRBV7-2 and TRBJ2-5, with TRBD2 identical over 10 bases. This CDR3 region has 15 residues. In germline, CDR1 is SGHTA, CDR2 FQGNSA. V trimming: 5 bases; J trimming: 9 bases; junction bases outside the gene matches: 12. The CDR3: CASSQAASGRLAQYF. In DNA form, the CDR3 reads TGTGCCAGCAGCCAGGCGGCTAGCGGGAGATTAGCCCAGTACTTC.

The chain has TRBV2 and TRBJ2-1; D not resolved. Between the trimmed V and J ends, which lost 7 bases and 6 bases, there was a span of 13 bases. This CDR3 comprises 13 residues. The germline V gene has CDR1 SNHLY and CDR2 FYNNEI. The CDR3 sequence: CASKAGIINEQFF. CDR3 coding DNA: TGTGCCAGCAAGGCAGGAATAATCAATGAGCAGTTCTTC.

This chain joins TRBV20-1 and TRBJ1-3; D not certain. The CDR3 is made up of 14 amino acids. Germline assignment: CDR1 DFQATT and CDR2 SNEGSKA (reference sequence). V gave up 6 bases and J gave up 3 bases, with 15 bases separating them. The CDR3 sequence is CSANDEGIGNTIYF. The DNA of the CDR3 is TGCAGTGCAAATGATGAGGGAATTGGAAACACCATATATTTT.

This rearrangement joins TRBV5-1 to TRBJ2-3; unclear D gene. The length of the CDR3 is 13 residues. Looked up from germline, CDR1 is SGHRS and CDR2 is YFSETQ. V gave up 5 bases and J gave up 6 bases, with 13 bases separating them. Written as DNA, the CDR3 is TGCGCCAGCAGGGACGACCCATCGGATACGCAGTATTTT. It is translated as CASRDDPSDTQYF.

This chain links TRBV7-3 with TRBJ2-2, with 10 bases that match TRBD2. J gave up 0 bases and V 5 bases, and 3 bases lay outside the gene matches. From germline, CDR1 is SGHTA and CDR2 FQGTGA. The CDR3 contains 16 residues. CDR3 nucleotide sequence: TGTGCCAGCAGCGAGCGGGGGGGGCCGAACACCGGGGAGCTGTTTTTT. Translated: CASSERGGPNTGELFF.

This sequence joins TRBV15 and TRBJ1-2; possibly TRBD1 for D (5 bases). V lost 0 bases and J lost 4, with 9 bases in between. The CDR3 has 14 amino acids. Germline-derived CDR1 and CDR2 are LNHNV and YYDKDF (reference sequence). This CDR3 reads CATSRDSTAYGYTF. The CDR3 coding sequence is TGTGCCACCAGCAGAGATTCGACAGCCTATGGCTACACCTTC. The full variable domain, its missing parts supplied by reference TRBV15 and TRBJ1-2, is DAMVIQNPRYQVTQFGKPVTLSCSQTLNHNVMYWYQQKSSQAPKLLFHYYDKDFNNEADTPDNFQSRRPNTSFCFLDIRSPGLGDTAMYLCATSRDSTAYGYTFGSGTRLTVV.

This chain connects TRBV7-3 to TRBJ2-1; tentatively, D is TRBD1 (5 bases). The CDR3 consists of 15 residues. The germline gives CDR1 SGHTA, CDR2 FQGTGA. V was pared by 1 base and J by 3 bases, with 10 bases between. CDR3 coding DNA: TGTGCCAGCAGCTTAAAGACCGACAGCTACAATGAGCAGTTCTTC. Residues: CASSLKTDSYNEQFF. The whole variable domain, filled in from reference TRBV7-3 and TRBJ2-1, reads GAGVSQTPSNKVTEKGKYVELRCDPISGHTALYWYRQSLGQGPEFLIYFQGTGAADDSGLPNDRFFAVRPEGSVSTLKIQRTERGDSAVYLCASSLKTDSYNEQFFGPGTRLTVL.

V gene TRBV18 combines with J gene TRBJ2-1; 11 bases are shared with TRBD2. J was trimmed by 8 bases and V by 6 bases; bases with no gene match: 9. There are 15 residues in the CDR3. Germline V CDR1 and CDR2: KGHSH, LQKENI. In DNA form, the CDR3 reads TGTGCCAGCTCCCCATTTAGCGGGGGGGCCGATGAGCAGTTCTTC. This codes for CASSPFSGGADEQFF.

The chain is built from TRBV18 and TRBJ2-1; D remains ambiguous. V was shortened by 1 base and J by 8 bases, with 9 bases between the two germline ends. The germline V gene encodes CDR1 KGHSH and CDR2 LQKENI. The length of the CDR3 is 13 residues. CDR3 residues: CASSPQREDEQFF. The DNA for the CDR3 is TGTGCCAGCTCACCACAGCGAGAGGATGAGCAGTTCTTC.

V and J are TRBV20-1 and TRBJ2-7; 9 nucleotides match TRBD2. The CDR3 has 14 amino acids. V shed 3 bases, J shed 0 bases, and the junction held 3 bases outside the gene matches. Germline CDR1 reads DFQATT; CDR2 reads SNEGSKA (reference sequence). The CDR3 nucleotides are TGCAGTGCTAGCCCTAGCGGGAACTCCTACGAGCAGTACTTC. Amino acid sequence: CSASPSGNSYEQYF.

The V call is TRBV15, the J call TRBJ1-6, with a possible D match to TRBD1 (6 bases). Between the trimmed V and J ends, which lost 0 bases and 14 bases, there was a span of 11 bases. The CDR3 sequence is 13 residues long. Germline V gives CDR1 LNHNV, CDR2 YYDKDF (reference sequence). CDR3 DNA: TGTGCCACCAGCAGAGATGTCAGGGGAACCCTCCACTTT. Its translation is CATSRDVRGTLHF. Drawing the rest from reference TRBV15 and TRBJ1-6, the complete variable domain is DAMVIQNPRYQVTQFGKPVTLSCSQTLNHNVMYWYQQKSSQAPKLLFHYYDKDFNNEADTPDNFQSRRPNTSFCFLDIRSPGLGDTAMYLCATSRDVRGTLHFGNGTRLTVT.

The chain couples TRBV7-6 to TRBJ2-5; TRBD2 matches 12 bases. Losses at the gene ends were 1 base for V and 4 bases for J; bases not matched to a gene: 4. The CDR3 is made up of 16 amino acids. Germline V gene sequence: CDR1 SGHVS, CDR2 FNYEAQ. CDR3 DNA sequence: TGTGCCAGCAGCTTAGGGACTAGCGGGATGGGAGAGACCCAGTACTTC. This codes for CASSLGTSGMGETQYF.

The V and J genes are TRBV5-4 and TRBJ2-3, with TRBD2 matching 11 bases. With 2 bases clipped from V and 2 bases from J, the junction kept 4 bases outside the gene matches. Germline CDR1 and CDR2: SGHNT and YYREEE (reference sequence). The CDR3 has 16 residues. As DNA, the CDR3 is TGTGCCAGCAGCTTTTATAGCGGGGGGGACACAGATACGCAGTATTTT. This gives the protein CASSFYSGGDTDTQYF.

This rearrangement joins TRBV4-1 to TRBJ2-5, with D unclear. The length of the CDR3 is 13 residues. Trimming stripped 5 bases from V and 3 bases from J, with 10 bases between. Looked up from germline, CDR1 is MGHRA and CDR2 is YSYEKL. CDR3 sequence reads: CASSNDPEETQYF. In DNA, the CDR3 is TGCGCCAGCAGCAACGACCCAGAAGAGACCCAGTACTTC.

CDR3: CATSGGGNTYNEQFF. The CDR3 bases are TGTGCCACCAGTGGTGGCGGGAATACCTACAATGAGCAGTTCTTC. The chain joins TRBV24-1 to TRBJ2-1; perhaps TRBD2 as D (6 bases). The CDR3 has 15 residues. Germline V gene data show CDR1 as KGHDR and CDR2 as SFDVKD. The ends were cut back, 5 bases at V and 2 bases at J, with 12 bases in the middle.

This clonotype came up a few times. V usage is TRBV7-8 and J usage is TRBJ1-5, with a weak D call TRBD1 (5 bases). Trimming left V 8 bases short and J 2 bases short, with 22 bases between. Germline CDR1 is SGHVS and CDR2 is FQNEAQ. This CDR3 region has 17 residues. CDR3 loop: CASATRLGGLGNQPQHF. CDR3 sequence (DNA): TGTGCCAGCGCCACGAGGCTGGGGGGGTTAGGCAATCAGCCCCAGCATTTT.

The chain recombines TRBV7-2 with TRBJ2-3; no clear D. The CDR3 contains 14 residues. The V and J ends lost 1 base and 0 bases respectively, with 5 bases between them. The germline gives CDR1 SGHTA, CDR2 FQGNSA. CDR3 DNA: TGTGCCAGCAGCTTAGACGGGAGCACAGATACGCAGTATTTT. This sequence encodes CASSLDGSTDTQYF.

The V call is TRBV5-1, the J call TRBJ2-5; 9 nucleotides align to TRBD2. This CDR3 is 15 amino acids long. Trimming cost V 3 bases and J 2 bases; bases outside gene matches: 5. Per germline, CDR1 SGHRS and CDR2 YFSETQ. The CDR3 nucleotides are TGCGCCAGCAGCTCCCTAGCGGGGACTCAAGAGACCCAGTACTTC. Encoded protein: CASSSLAGTQETQYF.

This chain connects TRBV11-2 to TRBJ1-5, with a weak D call TRBD1 (5 bases). This CDR3 contains 14 residues. The germline V and J ends were trimmed by 5 bases and 6 bases, with 14 bases remaining between them. Per the germline V gene, CDR1 is SGHAT and CDR2 is FQNNGV. The CDR3: CASSRGTQGQPQHF. The CDR3 DNA reads as TGTGCCAGCAGCCGGGGGACCCAGGGTCAGCCCCAGCATTTT.

This sequence joins TRBV5-1 and TRBJ2-2; D might be TRBD1 or TRBD2, each matching 6 bases. The CDR3 extends over 15 amino acids. V was trimmed by 4 bases and J by 3 bases, leaving 13 bases between them. Germline V gives CDR1 SGHRS, CDR2 YFSETQ. The CDR3: CASSIGGRDTGELFF. In nucleotides, the CDR3 is TGCGCCAGCAGCATCGGGGGCAGGGACACCGGGGAGCTGTTTTTT.

This sequence joins TRBV20-1 and TRBJ2-5, with 10 positions matching TRBD2. CDR1 and CDR2 from the germline V gene are DFQATT and SNEGSKA (reference sequence). V was pared by 6 bases and J by 5 bases, with 12 bases of the junction left unmatched. This CDR3 comprises 15 residues. CDR3 in DNA: TGCAGTGCCCCCTGGCCAGCGGGAGGGGGGGAGACCCAGTACTTC. Amino acids: CSAPWPAGGGETQYF.

This clonotype occurred a few times. V usage is TRBV27 and J usage is TRBJ2-3; 7 positions agree with TRBD2. Germline V CDR1 and CDR2: MNHEY, SMNVEV (reference sequence). The CDR3 has 14 residues. With V trimmed by 3 bases and J by 6 bases, 6 bases remained unmatched. The CDR3 is CASSFHGRWDTQYF. For the CDR3, the DNA is TGTGCCAGCAGTTTCCACGGGAGGTGGGATACGCAGTATTTT.

The V gene is TRBV6-1, the J gene TRBJ2-2; D not certain. Looked up from germline, CDR1 is MNHNS and CDR2 is SASEGT. CDR3 length: 15 residues. With 6 bases removed from V and 3 bases from J, the gap between germline ends came to 14 bases. CDR3 coding DNA: TGTGCCAGCAGAGGTTCCCGGTGGTACACCGGGGAGCTGTTTTTT. Translated: CASRGSRWYTGELFF.

V usage is TRBV20-1 and J usage is TRBJ1-2, with 8 bases aligning to TRBD1. Germline V gives CDR1 DFQATT, CDR2 SNEGSKA (reference sequence). With V trimmed by 0 bases and J by 8 bases, 5 bases remained unmatched. The CDR3 extends over 13 amino acids. CDR3 DNA sequence: TGCAGTGCTAGAGAGGGACAGGATTTCGGCTACACCTTC. As protein: CSAREGQDFGYTF.